Each of the 8 T cell receptor beta chains below was sequenced from the same sample in a study of read filtering for tumor transcriptome and immune sequencing. The library was built from 400 ng RNA with molecular barcoded adaptors for alpha/delta and beta/gamma chains. TCRdb re-called the reads with MiXCR, one entry per CDR3 protein. This sample carries 100,000 to 150,000 distinct CDR3 sequences, around 13% of them seen once, and the ten largest clones take just under 8.5%. The specimen sequenced was a population of CD138-negative cells sorted from bone marrow. The receptors here all came from a donor at least 40 years old with multiple myeloma.

To note about this clonotype: A single base separates this from a much larger clone, so it may be a read error. V is TRBV20-1 and J is TRBJ1-4, with D perhaps TRBD1 (5 bases). This CDR3 is 13 amino acids long. V was shortened by 6 bases and J by 8 bases, with 16 bases between the two germline ends. Germline CDR1 DFQATT, CDR2 SNEGSKA (reference sequence). The CDR3 DNA sequence: TGCAGTGCCCCCGGGGACGTTGGCGAAAAACTGTTTTTT. It translates to CSAPGDVGEKLFF.

There are many counts of this clonotype. This chain links TRBV12-5 with TRBJ2-1; 8 bases fit TRBD1. The length of the CDR3 is 15 residues. The ends lost 4 bases at V and 2 bases at J; junction bases unmatched: 4. Per germline, CDR1 LGHNT and CDR2 FRNRAP. DNA for the CDR3: TGTGCTAGTGGTTCGGGACAGGCTACCTACAATGAGCAGTTCTTC. It yields the protein CASGSGQATYNEQFF. Looking up the rest from reference TRBV12-5 and TRBJ2-1 gives the full variable domain: DARVTQTPRHKVTEMGQEVTMRCQPILGHNTVFWYRQTMMQGLELLAYFRNRAPLDDSGMPKDRFSAEMPDATLATLKIQPSEPRDSAVYFCASGSGQATYNEQFFGPGTRLTVL.

This clonotype was seen many times. J is TRBJ2-3 and V is TRBV5-1; 7 bases align to TRBD2. Germline V gene data show CDR1 as SGHRS and CDR2 as YFSETQ. CDR3 length: 16 residues. V lost 3 bases and J lost 0; bases outside the gene matches: 7. CDR3 sequence (DNA): TGCGCCAGCAGCTGGAGAGCAGCGGGGAGCACAGATACGCAGTATTTT. It specifies CASSWRAAGSTDTQYF.

This clonotype was counted ten times or more. The gene calls are TRBV7-9 and TRBJ1-5; 7 bases line up with TRBD1. The ends lost 5 bases at V and 0 bases at J; junction bases unmatched: 4. The CDR3 consists of 15 residues. Germline V gives CDR1 SEHNR, CDR2 FQNEAQ (reference sequence). CDR3 DNA sequence: TGTGCCAGCAGCCCCCAGGGGGGTAGCAATCAGCCCCAGCATTTT. As protein: CASSPQGGSNQPQHF.

The sample holds many counts of this clonotype. The gene calls are TRBV6-2 or TRBV6-3 and TRBJ2-7, with 14 bases identical to TRBD2. The J segment lost 7 bases and the V segment lost 4 bases, leaving 6 bases of the junction unmatched. The CDR3 has 15 amino acids. The germline V gene encodes CDR1 MNHEY and CDR2 SVGEGT. In DNA, the CDR3 is TGTGCCAGCAGTTCGGGGACTAGCGGGAGCATTGAGCAGTACTTC. As protein: CASSSGTSGSIEQYF.

This clonotype was seen at least ten times. The chain is built from TRBV29-1 and TRBJ2-1; the D gene could be TRBD1 or TRBD2 (5 bases each). The germline V gene encodes CDR1 SQVTM and CDR2 ANQGSEA. The germline V and J ends were trimmed by 0 bases and 4 bases, with 10 bases remaining between them. The CDR3 has 14 residues. The CDR3 sequence is CSVEDGTLYNEQFF. In DNA, the CDR3 is TGCAGCGTTGAAGATGGGACCCTATACAATGAGCAGTTCTTC.

As concerns this clonotype: This sequence may be a read error, since a much larger clone differs from it by one base. The CDR3, as DNA: TGTGCCACCAGGGGGAAGGGGGCTAACTATGGCTACACCTTC. It codes for CATRGKGANYGYTF. The chain employs TRBV10-3 and TRBJ1-2; TRBD1 matches 7 bases. The CDR3 has 14 residues. Germline assignment: CDR1 ENHRY and CDR2 SYGVKD. The V gene end was trimmed by 10 bases and the J gene end by 0 bases; junction bases not matched to a gene: 8.

A word on this clonotype: This may arise from a read error, as a much more abundant clone is one base away. This chain links TRBV6-2 or TRBV6-3 with TRBJ2-1, with D uncertain. Per germline, CDR1 MNHEY and CDR2 SVGEGT. The CDR3 totals 16 residues. The CDR3 DNA sequence: TGTGCCAGCAGACGCGACGACATTCGGGCCTACAATGAGCGGTTCTTC. It yields the protein CASRRDDIRAYNERFF.